This TCR beta chain was identified during a study of naive and memory T cell subsets. Study results and limitations: From naive to CM, EM and EMRA, diversity decreased and Gini increased.

Germline assignment: CDR1 DFQATT and CDR2 SNEGSKA (reference sequence). The V end was cut by 1 base, the J end by 5 bases, with 16 bases between. The length of the CDR3 is 15 residues. Concerning this clonotype itself: The antigen is undetermined. This is likely a read error, given that the CDR3 carries no conserved phenylalanine or tryptophan at its end.

An equimolar mix of two oligonucleotides served as the beta constant-region primer for TRBC1 and TRBC2. From the UMI-ligation and nested PCR reads, TCRdb called clonotypes with MiXCR, one entry per CDR3 protein. The table includes 120,000 to 150,000 distinct CDR3 sequences, about a sixth detected once. Sequencing was carried out using naive CD4+ T cells from blood. V usage is TRBV20-1 and J usage is TRBJ2-3, with D possibly matching TRBD2 (6 bases). The TCR sequence derives from a human donor in good health. DNA of the CDR3: TGCAGTGCTAGAGCGCGGGACCTAGGATTAGATACGCAGTATTTG. Translating gives CSARARDLGLDTQYL.